This passage covers 20 T cell receptor beta chains from one sample sequenced in a study of cytomegalovirus exposure and HLA in healthy donors. 13 Jbeta primers and 60 Vbeta primers were used for the PCR. The repertoire was sequenced with immunoSEQ multiplex PCR; TCRdb's copy has only in-frame clones and lacks some. The sample shows about 150,000 clones, more than 70% of them seen only once. The sample consisted of PBMCs. All receptors come from a middle-aged woman in good health and CMV-seronegative.

The V gene is TRBV5-6, the J gene TRBJ2-3, with D perhaps matching TRBD1 (6 bases). Germline values: CDR1 SGHDT, CDR2 YYEEEE. CDR3 length: 15 amino acids. With 3 bases removed from V and 5 bases from J, the gap between germline ends came to 16 bases. CDR3 in DNA: TGTGCCAGCAGCTCCCTTAGGGGGAGCGGAGATACGCAGTATTTT. Amino acids: CASSSLRGSGDTQYF. The complete variable domain, with remaining parts taken from reference TRBV5-6 and TRBJ2-3, reads DAGVTQSPTHLIKTRGQQVTLRCSPKSGHDTVSWYQQALGQGPQFIFQYYEEEERQRGNFPDRFSGHQFPNYSSELNVNALLLGDSALYLCASSSLRGSGDTQYFGPGTRLTVL.

Turning to this clone: Germline is not matched at one junction end, which may reflect a read error. The rearrangement joins TRBV18 to TRBJ1-2; D remains unclear. CDR1 KGHSH and CDR2 LQKENI come from the germline V gene. The CDR3 contains 16 residues. CDR3 sequence (DNA): TGTGCCAGCTCATCCTCCCCGGGATGGCAACCCCCCGGCTACACATTC. Protein sequence: CASSSSPGWQPPGYTF.

The CDR3 region is CASSSSTGDFYGYTF. In DNA form, the CDR3 reads TGTGCCAGCAGCTCCTCGACAGGGGACTTCTATGGCTACACCTTC. J is TRBJ1-2 and V is TRBV5-5; TRBD1 matches at 8 bases. Germline V lookup: CDR1 SGHKS, CDR2 YYEKEE (reference sequence). J was trimmed by 4 bases and V by 3 bases; bases with no gene match: 8. This CDR3 region has 15 residues.

The sample holds one count of this clone. The gene calls are TRBV18 and TRBJ2-3; maybe TRBD2 (6 bases). Deletions cut 5 bases from V and 1 base from J, with 13 bases between. The length of the CDR3 is 15 residues. Per the germline V gene, CDR1 is KGHSH and CDR2 is LQKENI. CDR3 amino acids: CASSAFSGGTDTQYF. In DNA, the CDR3 is TGTGCCAGCTCAGCCTTTAGCGGAGGCACAGATACGCAGTATTTT.

The chain recombines TRBV6-5 with TRBJ1-5; 8 bases are a match to TRBD1. This CDR3 comprises 15 residues. CDR1 and CDR2 from the germline V gene are MNHEY and SVGAGI. Unmatched junction bases numbered 6, after V lost 6 bases and J lost 2 bases. In DNA, the CDR3 is TGTGCCAGCAGAAAAGACAGGGGAGGCAATCAGCCCCAGCATTTT. This translates into CASRKDRGGNQPQHF.

This clone showed up just a few times. The rearrangement links TRBV6-5 to TRBJ1-1, with D maybe TRBD1 (6 bases). CDR3 length: 14 amino acids. Germline V lookup: CDR1 MNHEY, CDR2 SVGAGI. The V end lost 5 bases, the J end lost 1 base, and 11 bases lay between the germline ends. The CDR3 here is CASSAPGQNTEAFF. In DNA form, the CDR3 reads TGTGCCAGCAGTGCCCCGGGACAGAACACTGAAGCTTTCTTT.

The chain's CDR3 is CAISGLYNIRDNEQFF. CDR3 bases: TGTGCCATCAGTGGGCTATACAATATCCGGGACAATGAGCAGTTCTTC. The V gene is TRBV10-3, the J gene TRBJ2-1; D is undetermined. The CDR3 consists of 16 residues. Between the trimmed V and J ends, which lost 4 bases and 5 bases, there was a span of 18 bases. Germline V gene sequence: CDR1 ENHRY, CDR2 SYGVKD.

The chain combines TRBV27 with TRBJ2-6, with 8 nucleotides matching TRBD1. Germline values: CDR1 MNHEY, CDR2 SMNVEV (reference sequence). The CDR3 is 15 amino acids. J gave up 2 bases and V 7 bases, and 4 bases lay outside the gene matches. CDR3 in amino acids: CASTSQGAGANVLTF. CDR3 coding DNA: TGTGCCAGCACTTCACAGGGGGCTGGGGCCAACGTCCTGACTTTC.

This chain links TRBV29-1 with TRBJ1-1, with D perhaps TRBD1 (5 bases). The CDR3 covers 14 residues. Germline CDR1 is SQVTM and CDR2 is ANQGSEA. The ends were cut back, 7 bases at V and 0 bases at J, with 15 bases in the middle. CDR3 coding DNA: TGCAGCGCCTCGAGGGAGGGGATGAACACTGAAGCTTTCTTT. Protein sequence: CSASREGMNTEAFF. Full variable domain (remainder filled in from reference TRBV29-1 and TRBJ1-1): SAVISQKPSRDICQRGTSLTIQCQVDSQVTMMFWYRQQPGQSLTLIATANQGSEATYESGFVIDKFPISRPNLTFSTLTVSNMSPEDSSIYLCSASREGMNTEAFFGQGTRLTVV.

The chain carries TRBV27 and TRBJ2-5; 11 nucleotides line up with TRBD2. The end of the DNA is better explained by TRBJ2-7, so the J call may be wrong. The V gene's germline CDR1 is MNHEY and CDR2 SMNVEV (reference sequence). The CDR3 is 14 residues long. This chain's CDR3 is CASSSLAGGNEQYF. The CDR3, as DNA: TGTGCCAGCAGTTCTCTAGCGGGGGGTAACGAGCAGTACTTC.

The V gene is TRBV5-1, the J gene TRBJ2-5; D may be TRBD2 (5 bases). CDR3 length: 14 amino acids. V was pared by 0 bases and J by 3 bases, with 9 bases between. Germline-derived CDR1 and CDR2 are SGHRS and YFSETQ. The CDR3 region is CASSLGAAEETQYF. CDR3 coding DNA: TGCGCCAGCAGCTTGGGGGCAGCGGAAGAGACCCAGTACTTC.

This clone was detected only a few times. V is TRBV6-1 and J is TRBJ1-2; the match to TRBD1 covers 9 bases. The CDR3 runs 13 residues. V dropped 6 bases and J dropped 12; count of bases not matched to a gene: 11. CDR1 is MNHNS, CDR2 SASEGT, per germline. The CDR3 sequence is CASRRTGASEDTF. The CDR3 DNA sequence: TGTGCCAGCAGGCGGACAGGGGCGTCCGAAGACACCTTC.

The chain joins TRBV28 to TRBJ1-1; 8 bases align to TRBD1. With V trimmed by 6 bases and J by 6 bases, 3 bases remained unmatched. The CDR3 extends over 12 amino acids. Germline V lookup: CDR1 MDHEN, CDR2 SYDVKM. The chain's CDR3 is CASRRTGSEAFF. The CDR3 nucleotides are TGTGCCAGCAGAAGGACAGGGTCTGAAGCTTTCTTT.

The V and J genes are TRBV6-4 and TRBJ2-1, with 9 bases lining up with TRBD1. V shed 5 bases, J shed 14 bases, and the junction held 7 bases outside the gene matches. CDR3 length: 12 amino acids. In germline, CDR1 is MRHNA, CDR2 SNTAGT. For the CDR3, the DNA is TGTGCCAGCAGTTCGGGACAGGGCCAAAAGTTCTTC. Translated, it gives CASSSGQGQKFF.

The chain joins TRBV28 to TRBJ1-1; 9 bases match TRBD1. This CDR3 comprises 15 residues. Trimming cost V 5 bases and J 0 bases; bases outside gene matches: 4. Germline CDR1 and CDR2: MDHEN and SYDVKM. CDR3 bases: TGTGCCAGCAGTACAGGGGGCGGGGTGAACACTGAAGCTTTCTTT. The encoded protein is CASSTGGGVNTEAFF.

This sequence joins TRBV29-1 and TRBJ2-7; 11 nucleotides agree with TRBD2. Trimming at V came to 4 bases and at J to 1 base, leaving 9 bases not matched to a gene. The CDR3 has 16 amino acids. CDR1 SQVTM and CDR2 ANQGSEA come from the germline V gene. CDR3 sequence (DNA): TGCAGCGTTGGAGACCAGGGACTAGCGGCATCCTACGAGCAGTACTTC. This codes for CSVGDQGLAASYEQYF.

The genes are TRBV2 and TRBJ1-6; perhaps TRBD1 as D (6 bases). Trimming removed 0 bases from V and 7 bases from J, with 16 bases in between. Germline V CDR1 and CDR2: SNHLY, FYNNEI. The CDR3 is made up of 17 amino acids. The DNA for the CDR3 is TGTGCCAGCAGTGAAGCGCTTACAGGGTCGGGGAATTCACCCCTCCACTTT. It specifies CASSEALTGSGNSPLHF.

The chain carries TRBV6-6 and TRBJ2-5, with D possibly being TRBD1 (5 bases). Looked up from germline, CDR1 is MNHNY and CDR2 is SVGAGI (reference sequence). The CDR3 covers 15 residues. Trimming left V 4 bases short and J 7 bases short, with 19 bases between. CDR3 amino acids: CASSSRTQNWGTQYF. The CDR3 nucleotides are TGTGCCAGCAGTTCTCGGACACAAAATTGGGGGACCCAGTACTTC.

CDR3 loop: CASSLPGQGVRGEQFF. Written as DNA, the CDR3 is TGTGCCAGCAGCCTTCCGGGACAGGGGGTAAGGGGTGAGCAGTTCTTC. The V call is TRBV5-4, the J call TRBJ2-1; 11 bases line up with TRBD1. Germline V gives CDR1 SGHNT, CDR2 YYREEE (reference sequence). V shed 4 bases and J 9 bases; nucleotides not matched to a gene: 12. The CDR3 is 16 amino acids.

V usage is TRBV11-2 and J usage is TRBJ2-7; D is unclear. The V end was cut by 5 bases, the J end by 4 bases, with 12 bases between. This CDR3 has 13 residues. CDR1 is SGHAT and CDR2 is FQNNGV in the germline V gene. The CDR3 DNA follows: TGTGCCAGCAGCCCGCCGTGGCTTTACGAGCAGTACTTC. Its translation is CASSPPWLYEQYF.